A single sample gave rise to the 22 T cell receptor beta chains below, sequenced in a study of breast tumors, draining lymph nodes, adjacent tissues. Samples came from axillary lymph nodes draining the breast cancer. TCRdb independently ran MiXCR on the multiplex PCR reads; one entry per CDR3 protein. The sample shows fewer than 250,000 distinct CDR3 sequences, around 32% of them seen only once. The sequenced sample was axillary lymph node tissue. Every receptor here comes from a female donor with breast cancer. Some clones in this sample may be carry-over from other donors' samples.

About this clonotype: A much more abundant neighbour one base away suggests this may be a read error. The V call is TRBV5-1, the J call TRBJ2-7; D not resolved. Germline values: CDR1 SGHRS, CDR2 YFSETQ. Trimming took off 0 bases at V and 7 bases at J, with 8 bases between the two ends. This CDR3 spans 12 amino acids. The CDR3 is CASSLEGNEQYF. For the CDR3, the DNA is TGCGCCAGCAGCTTGGAAGGCAATGAGCAGTACTTC.

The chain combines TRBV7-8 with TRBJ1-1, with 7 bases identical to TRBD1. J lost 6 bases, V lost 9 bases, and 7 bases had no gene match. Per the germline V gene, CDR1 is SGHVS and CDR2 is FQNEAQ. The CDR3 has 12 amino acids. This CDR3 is CASGQDGAEAFF. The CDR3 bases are TGTGCCAGTGGACAGGACGGGGCTGAAGCTTTCTTT. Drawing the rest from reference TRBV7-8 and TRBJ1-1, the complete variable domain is GAGVSQSPRYKVAKRGQDVALRCDPISGHVSLFWYQQALGQGPEFLTYFQNEAQLDKSGLPSDRFFAERPEGSVSTLKIQRTQQEDSAVYLCASGQDGAEAFFGQGTRLTVV.

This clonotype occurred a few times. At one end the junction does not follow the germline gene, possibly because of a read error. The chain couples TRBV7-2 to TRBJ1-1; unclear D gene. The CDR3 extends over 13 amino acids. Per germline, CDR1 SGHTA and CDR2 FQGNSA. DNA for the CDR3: TGTGCCAGCAGCTTAGGAGGGAACACTGAAGCTTCCTTT. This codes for CASSLGGNTEASF.

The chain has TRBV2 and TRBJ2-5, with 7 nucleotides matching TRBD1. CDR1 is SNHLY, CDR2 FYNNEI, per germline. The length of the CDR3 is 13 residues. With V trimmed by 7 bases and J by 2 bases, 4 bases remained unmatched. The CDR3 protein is CASTPRGQETQYF. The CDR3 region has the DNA TGTGCCAGCACCCCCAGGGGGCAAGAGACCCAGTACTTC.

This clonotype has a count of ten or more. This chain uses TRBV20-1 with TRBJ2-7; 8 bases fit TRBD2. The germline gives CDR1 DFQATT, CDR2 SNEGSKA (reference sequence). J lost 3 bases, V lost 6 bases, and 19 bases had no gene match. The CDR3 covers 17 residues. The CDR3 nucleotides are TGCAGTGCCAGATGGGATAGCGGGACCCCAACCCGCTACGAGCAGTACTTC. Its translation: CSARWDSGTPTRYEQYF.

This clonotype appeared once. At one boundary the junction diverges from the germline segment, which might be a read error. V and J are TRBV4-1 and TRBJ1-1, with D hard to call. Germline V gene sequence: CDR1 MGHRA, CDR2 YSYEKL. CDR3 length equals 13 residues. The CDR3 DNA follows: TGCGCCAGCAGCCAAGATGGGGTCACTGAAGCTCTCTTT. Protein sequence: CASSQDGVTEALF.

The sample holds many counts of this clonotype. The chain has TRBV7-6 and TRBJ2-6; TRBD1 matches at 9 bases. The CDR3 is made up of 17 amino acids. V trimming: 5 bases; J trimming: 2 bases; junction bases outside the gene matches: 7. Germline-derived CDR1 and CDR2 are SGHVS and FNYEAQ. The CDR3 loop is CASSPRRTGAGANVLTF. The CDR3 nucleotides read TGTGCCAGCAGCCCCCGTCGGACAGGGGCTGGGGCCAACGTCCTGACTTTC.

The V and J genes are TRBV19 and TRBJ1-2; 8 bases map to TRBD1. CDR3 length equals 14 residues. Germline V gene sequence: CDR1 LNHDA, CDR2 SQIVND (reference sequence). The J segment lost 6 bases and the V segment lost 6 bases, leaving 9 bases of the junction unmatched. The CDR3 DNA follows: TGTGCCAGTAGAAAAACTCGGACAGGGCATGGCTACACCTTC. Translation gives CASRKTRTGHGYTF.

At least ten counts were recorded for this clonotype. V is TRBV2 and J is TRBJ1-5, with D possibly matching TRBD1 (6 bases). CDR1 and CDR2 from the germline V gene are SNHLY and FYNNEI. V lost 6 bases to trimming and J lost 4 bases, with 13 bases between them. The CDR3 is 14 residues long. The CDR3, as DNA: TGTGCCAGCAGCAGGGGAATGGGGAATCAGCCCCAGCATTTT. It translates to CASSRGMGNQPQHF.

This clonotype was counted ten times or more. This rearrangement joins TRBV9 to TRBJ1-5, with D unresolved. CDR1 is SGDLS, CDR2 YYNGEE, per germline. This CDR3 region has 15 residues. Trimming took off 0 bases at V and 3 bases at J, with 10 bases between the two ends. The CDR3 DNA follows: TGTGCCAGCAGCGTAGAGGTGGAGGCCAATCAGCCCCAGCATTTT. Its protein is CASSVEVEANQPQHF.

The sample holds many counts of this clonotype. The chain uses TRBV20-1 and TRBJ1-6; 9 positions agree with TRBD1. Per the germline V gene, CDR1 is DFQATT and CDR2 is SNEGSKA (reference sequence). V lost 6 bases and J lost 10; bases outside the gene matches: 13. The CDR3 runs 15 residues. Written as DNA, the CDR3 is TGCAGTGCCCAAGGGACAGGGCTGGGAAGGTCACCCCTCCACTTT. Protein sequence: CSAQGTGLGRSPLHF.

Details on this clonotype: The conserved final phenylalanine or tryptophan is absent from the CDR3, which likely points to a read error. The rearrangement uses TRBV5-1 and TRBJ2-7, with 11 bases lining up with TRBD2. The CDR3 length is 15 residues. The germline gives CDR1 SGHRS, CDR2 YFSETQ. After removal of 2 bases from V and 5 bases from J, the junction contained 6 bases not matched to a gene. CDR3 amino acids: CASSLTSGSSHEQYL. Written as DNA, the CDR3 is TGCGCCAGCAGCTTAACTAGCGGGAGTTCCCACGAGCAGTACCTC.

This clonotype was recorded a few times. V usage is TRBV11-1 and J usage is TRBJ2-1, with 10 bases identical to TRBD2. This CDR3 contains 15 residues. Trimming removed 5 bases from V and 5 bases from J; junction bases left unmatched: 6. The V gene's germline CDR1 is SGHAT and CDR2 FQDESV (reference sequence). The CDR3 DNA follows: TGTGCCAGCAGCGCGGGACTAGCGTCCAACAATGAGCAGTTCTTC. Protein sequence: CASSAGLASNNEQFF. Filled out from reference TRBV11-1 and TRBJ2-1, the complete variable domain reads EAEVAQSPRYKITEKSQAVAFWCDPISGHATLYWYRQILGQGPELLVQFQDESVVDDSQLPKDRFSAERLKGVDSTLKIQPAELGDSAMYLCASSAGLASNNEQFFGPGTRLTVL.

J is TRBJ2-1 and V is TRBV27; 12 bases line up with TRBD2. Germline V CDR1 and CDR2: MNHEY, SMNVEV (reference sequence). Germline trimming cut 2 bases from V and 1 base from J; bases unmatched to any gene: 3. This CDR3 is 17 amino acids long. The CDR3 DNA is TGTGCCAGCAGTTTAACGACTAGCGGGAGATCCTACAATGAGCAGTTCTTC. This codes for CASSLTTSGRSYNEQFF.

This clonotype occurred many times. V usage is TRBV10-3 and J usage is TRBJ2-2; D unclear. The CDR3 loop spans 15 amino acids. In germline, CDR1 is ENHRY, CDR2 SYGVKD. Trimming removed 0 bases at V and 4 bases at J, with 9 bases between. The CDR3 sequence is CAISESTSSTGELFF. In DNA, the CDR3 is TGTGCCATCAGTGAGTCGACGTCGAGCACCGGGGAGCTGTTTTTT.

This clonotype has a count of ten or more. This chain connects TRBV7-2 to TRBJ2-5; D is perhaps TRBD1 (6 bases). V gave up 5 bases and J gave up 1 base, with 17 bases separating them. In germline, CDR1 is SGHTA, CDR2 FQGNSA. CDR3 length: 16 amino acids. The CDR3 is CASSGLGTPLQETQYF. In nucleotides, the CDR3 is TGTGCCAGCAGCGGATTGGGGACACCGCTCCAAGAGACCCAGTACTTC.

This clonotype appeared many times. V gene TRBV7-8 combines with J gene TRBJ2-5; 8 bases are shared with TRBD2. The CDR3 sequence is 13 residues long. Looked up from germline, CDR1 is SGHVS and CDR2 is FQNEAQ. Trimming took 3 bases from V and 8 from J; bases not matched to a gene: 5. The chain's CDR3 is CASSFPGLVTQYF. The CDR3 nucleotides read TGTGCCAGCAGCTTTCCGGGACTAGTCACCCAGTACTTC.

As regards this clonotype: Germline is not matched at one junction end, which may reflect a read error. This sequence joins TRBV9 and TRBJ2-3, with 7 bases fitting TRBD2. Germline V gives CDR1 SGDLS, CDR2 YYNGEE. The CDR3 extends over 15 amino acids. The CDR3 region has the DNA TGTACCAGCAGCCTCAGTGGCGGGAGCGCAGATACGCCGTATTTT. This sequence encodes CTSSLSGGSADTPYF.

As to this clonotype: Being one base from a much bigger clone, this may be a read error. For the CDR3, the DNA is TGCAGTGCTAGAGAGGGGGCTAGCGGGACACAGACCCAGTACTTC. This sequence encodes CSAREGASGTQTQYF. The chain joins TRBV20-1 to TRBJ2-5, with TRBD2 matching 9 bases. V dropped 0 bases and J dropped 6; count of bases not matched to a gene: 8. This CDR3 has 15 amino acids. Germline loops: CDR1 DFQATT, CDR2 SNEGSKA (reference sequence).

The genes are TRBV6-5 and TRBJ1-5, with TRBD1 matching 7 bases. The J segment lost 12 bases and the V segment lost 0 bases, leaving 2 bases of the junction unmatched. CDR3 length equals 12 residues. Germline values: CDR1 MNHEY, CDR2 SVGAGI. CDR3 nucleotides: TGTGCCAGCAGTTACTCGAGACAGGGCCAGCATTTT. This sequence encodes CASSYSRQGQHF.

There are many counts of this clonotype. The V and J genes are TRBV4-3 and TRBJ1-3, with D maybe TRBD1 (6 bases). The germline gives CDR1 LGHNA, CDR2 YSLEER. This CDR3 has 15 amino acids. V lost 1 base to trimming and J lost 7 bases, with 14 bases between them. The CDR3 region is CASSQANRAMNTIYF. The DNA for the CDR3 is TGCGCCAGCAGCCAAGCCAACAGGGCCATGAACACCATATATTTT.

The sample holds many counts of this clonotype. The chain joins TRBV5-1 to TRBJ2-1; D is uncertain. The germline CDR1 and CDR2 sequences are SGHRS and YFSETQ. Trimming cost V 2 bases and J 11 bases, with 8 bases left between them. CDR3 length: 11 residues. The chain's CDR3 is CASSLFGQQFF. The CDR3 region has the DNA TGCGCCAGCAGCTTATTCGGGCAGCAGTTCTTC. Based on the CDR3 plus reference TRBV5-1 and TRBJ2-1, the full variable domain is KAGVTQTPRYLIKTRGQQVTLSCSPISGHRSVSWYQQTPGQGLQFLFEYFSETQRNKGNFPGRFSGRQFSNSRSEMNVSTLELGDSALYLCASSLFGQQFFGPGTRLTVL.